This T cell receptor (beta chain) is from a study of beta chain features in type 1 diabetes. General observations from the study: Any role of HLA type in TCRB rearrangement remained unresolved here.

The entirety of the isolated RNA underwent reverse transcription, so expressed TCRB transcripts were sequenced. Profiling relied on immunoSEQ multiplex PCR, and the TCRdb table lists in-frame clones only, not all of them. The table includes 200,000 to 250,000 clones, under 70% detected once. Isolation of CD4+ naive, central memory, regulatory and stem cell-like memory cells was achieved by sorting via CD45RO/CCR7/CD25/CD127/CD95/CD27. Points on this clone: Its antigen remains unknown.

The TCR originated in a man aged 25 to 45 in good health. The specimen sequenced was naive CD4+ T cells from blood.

CDR3 region: CASSSPGAGGGNEQFF. CDR3 in DNA: TGTGCCAGCAGTTCCCCAGGAGCGGGAGGGGGCAATGAGCAGTTCTTC. This chain uses TRBV27 with TRBJ2-1; 10 bases map to TRBD2. Germline V gene sequence: CDR1 MNHEY, CDR2 SMNVEV (reference sequence). With 4 bases clipped from V and 6 bases from J, the junction kept 9 bases outside the gene matches. The CDR3 covers 16 residues.